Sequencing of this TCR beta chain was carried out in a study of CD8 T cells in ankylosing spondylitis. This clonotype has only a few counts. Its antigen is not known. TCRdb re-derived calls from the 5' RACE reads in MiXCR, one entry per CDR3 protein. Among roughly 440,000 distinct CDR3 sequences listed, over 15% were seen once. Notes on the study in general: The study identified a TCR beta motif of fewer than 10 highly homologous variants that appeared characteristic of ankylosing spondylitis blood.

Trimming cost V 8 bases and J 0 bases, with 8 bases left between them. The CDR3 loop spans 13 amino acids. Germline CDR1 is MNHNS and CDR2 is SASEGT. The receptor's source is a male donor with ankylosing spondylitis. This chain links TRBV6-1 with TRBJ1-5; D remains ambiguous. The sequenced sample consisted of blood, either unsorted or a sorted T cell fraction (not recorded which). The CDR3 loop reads CASAFRSNQPQHF. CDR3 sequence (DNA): TGTGCCAGCGCGTTCCGTAGCAATCAGCCCCAGCATTTT.